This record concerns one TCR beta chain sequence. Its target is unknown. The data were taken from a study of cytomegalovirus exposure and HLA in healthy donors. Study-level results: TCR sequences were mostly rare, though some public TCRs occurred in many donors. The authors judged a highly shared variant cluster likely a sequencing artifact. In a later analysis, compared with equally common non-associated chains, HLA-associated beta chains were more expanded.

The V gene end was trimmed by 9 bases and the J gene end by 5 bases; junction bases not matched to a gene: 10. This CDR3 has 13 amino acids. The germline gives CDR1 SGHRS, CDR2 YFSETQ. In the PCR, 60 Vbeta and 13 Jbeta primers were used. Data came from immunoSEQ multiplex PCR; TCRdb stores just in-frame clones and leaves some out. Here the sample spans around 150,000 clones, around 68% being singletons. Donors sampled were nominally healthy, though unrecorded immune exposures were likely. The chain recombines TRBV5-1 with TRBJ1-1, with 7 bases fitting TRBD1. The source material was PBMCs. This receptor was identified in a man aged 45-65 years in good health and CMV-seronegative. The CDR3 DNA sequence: TGCGCCAAGACAGGGAAGCGAAAGACTGAAGCTTTCTTT. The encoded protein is CAKTGKRKTEAFF.